The 5 T cell receptor beta chains below were found in one sample sequenced in a study of cytomegalovirus exposure and HLA in healthy donors. TCRdb's copy holds only in-frame clones and misses some; the assay was immunoSEQ multiplex PCR. The sample has 150,000 to 200,000 clones, approximately 86% seen once. The sample was PBMCs. The receptors derive from a woman aged 18-29 years in good health and CMV-seronegative.

The CDR3 nucleotides read TGCAGCGTTGAAAGAGCCCGTGAGCAGTTCTTC. This sequence encodes CSVERAREQFF. The J gene is TRBJ2-1, the V gene TRBV29-1; D unresolved. Per the germline V gene, CDR1 is SQVTM and CDR2 is ANQGSEA. Deletions cut 2 bases from V and 9 bases from J, with 8 bases between. This CDR3 region has 11 residues.

The V gene is TRBV6-1, the J gene TRBJ1-4; 10 bases agree with TRBD1. CDR1 is MNHNS and CDR2 is SASEGT in the germline V gene. This CDR3 spans 15 amino acids. Losses at the gene ends were 6 bases for V and 5 bases for J; bases not matched to a gene: 6. The CDR3 sequence is CASSGTGARNEKLFF. CDR3 DNA: TGTGCCAGCAGCGGGACAGGGGCCCGGAATGAAAAACTGTTTTTT.

This chain connects TRBV5-1 to TRBJ2-2, with TRBD1 matching over 8 bases. There are 15 residues in the CDR3. V lost 4 bases to trimming and J lost 6 bases; unmatched junction nucleotides: 8. The V gene's germline CDR1 is SGHRS and CDR2 YFSETQ. As DNA, the CDR3 is TGCGCCAGCAGCCCGACAGGGGAATTGGCCGGGGAGCTGTTTTTT. Translating gives CASSPTGELAGELFF.

CDR3 loop: CASSQDSDPGQRYLYGYTF. The CDR3 region has the DNA TGCGCCAGCAGCCAAGATTCAGACCCGGGACAGCGATACCTCTATGGCTACACCTTC. This sequence joins TRBV4-3 and TRBJ1-2; 7 bases are shared with TRBD1. J was trimmed by 4 bases and V by 0 bases; bases with no gene match: 17. CDR1 LGHNA and CDR2 YSLEER come from the germline V gene. The CDR3 has 19 residues.

The J gene is TRBJ1-1, the V gene TRBV5-4; D remains unclear. V lost 3 bases and J lost 8, with 8 bases in between. This CDR3 has 11 amino acids. Looked up from germline, CDR1 is SGHNT and CDR2 is YYREEE (reference sequence). CDR3 nucleotide sequence: TGTGCCAGCAGCTGGGAGCAGGAAGCTTTCTTT. Its translation: CASSWEQEAFF. Complete variable domain (other parts from reference TRBV5-4 and TRBJ1-1): ETGVTQSPTHLIKTRGQQVTLRCSSQSGHNTVSWYQQALGQGPQFIFQYYREEENGRGNFPPRFSGLQFPNYSSELNVNALELDDSALYLCASSWEQEAFFGQGTRLTVV.